This T cell receptor beta chain stems from a study of T-cell reconstitution after alpha-beta-depleted transplantation in children. Whole-study findings and limits: Expanded graft clones, several hundred of them, were reportedly the source of alpha-beta T cells about two months after transplant.

V lost 5 bases to trimming and J lost 4 bases, with 7 bases between them. This CDR3 has 11 amino acids. CDR1 is SQVTM, CDR2 ANQGSEA, per germline. On this clonotype: Its target is unknown.

The TCRbeta library was prepared with unique molecular identifiers. Each CDR3 protein is one row after TCRdb ran MiXCR on the PCR reads. The table lists 450,000 to 700,000 distinct CDR3 sequences, 27% of them singletons. The starting material was PBMCs, obtained before TCRalphabeta/CD19-depleted stem cell transplant. This clonotype was sampled from a boy in the first two years of life with Wiskott-Aldrich syndrome, due to receive a stem cell transplant. V gene TRBV29-1 combines with J gene TRBJ2-3; D is unclear. This chain's CDR3 is CSVSGSDTQYF. For the CDR3, the DNA is TGCAGCGTTAGTGGGTCAGATACGCAGTATTTT.